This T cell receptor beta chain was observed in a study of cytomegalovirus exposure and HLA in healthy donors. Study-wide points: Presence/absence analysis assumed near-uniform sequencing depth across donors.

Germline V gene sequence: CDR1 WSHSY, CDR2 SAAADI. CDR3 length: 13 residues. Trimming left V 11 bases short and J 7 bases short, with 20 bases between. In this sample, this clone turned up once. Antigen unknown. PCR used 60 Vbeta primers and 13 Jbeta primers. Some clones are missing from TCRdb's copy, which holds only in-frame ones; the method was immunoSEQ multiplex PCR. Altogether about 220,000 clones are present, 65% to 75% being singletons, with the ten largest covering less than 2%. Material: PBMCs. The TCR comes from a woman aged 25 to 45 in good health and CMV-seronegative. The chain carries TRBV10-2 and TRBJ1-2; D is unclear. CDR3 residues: CAAWEGGPSGYTF. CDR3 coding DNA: TGCGCCGCCTGGGAGGGCGGTCCGTCTGGCTACACCTTC.